The 23 T cell receptor beta chains in this list originate from one sample, sequenced in a study of human T cells and chemical hapten exposure. TCRdb reanalysed the RACE reads using MiXCR and keeps one entry per CDR3 protein. The table shows approximately 92,000 distinct CDR3 sequences, with roughly an eighth occurring only once. Time point noted: patch test 2, 6 weeks after DPC sensitization. Treatment of the sample: therapeutic diphenylcyclopropenone sensitization with weekly scalp DPC. This specimen was whole blood, taken in connection with sensitization to the hapten diphenylcyclopropenone (DPC). Receptors originate from a woman aged 40 to 50 with alopecia areata. Some clones in this sample may be carry-over from other donors' samples.

At least ten counts were recorded for this clonotype. The chain uses TRBV6-5 and TRBJ1-4; TRBD1 agrees at 7 bases. The CDR3 sequence is 16 residues long. Germline V gene data show CDR1 as MNHEY and CDR2 as SVGAGI. Losses at the gene ends were 6 bases for V and 2 bases for J; bases not matched to a gene: 9. The CDR3 reads CASSSPHRGTNEKLFF. CDR3 DNA: TGTGCCAGCAGCTCCCCTCACAGGGGCACTAATGAAAAACTGTTTTTT.

The genes are TRBV5-1 and TRBJ1-5; a possible D gene is TRBD1 (5 bases). CDR1 SGHRS and CDR2 YFSETQ come from the germline V gene. V was shortened by 5 bases and J by 0 bases, with 15 bases between the two germline ends. The CDR3 has 16 residues. This CDR3 is CASSAQGPYSNQPQHF. The CDR3 bases are TGCGCCAGCAGTGCGCAGGGACCGTATAGCAATCAGCCCCAGCATTTT. The full variable domain, in which reference TRBV5-1 and TRBJ1-5 provide the parts outside the CDR3, is KAGVTQTPRYLIKTRGQQVTLSCSPISGHRSVSWYQQTPGQGLQFLFEYFSETQRNKGNFPGRFSGRQFSNSRSEMNVSTLELGDSALYLCASSAQGPYSNQPQHFGDGTRLSIL.

J is TRBJ2-5 and V is TRBV29-1; the match to TRBD1 covers 7 bases. Germline loops: CDR1 SQVTM, CDR2 ANQGSEA. With V trimmed by 4 bases and J by 7 bases, 9 bases remained unmatched. The CDR3 spans 13 residues. CDR3 bases: TGCAGCGTTGCTGAGACAGGGTCTTGGACCCAGTACTTC. As protein: CSVAETGSWTQYF.

This clonotype was detected many times. The rearrangement joins TRBV20-1 to TRBJ2-3; 7 bases are a match to TRBD1. Losses at the gene ends were 8 bases for V and 3 bases for J; bases not matched to a gene: 8. The CDR3 covers 13 residues. Germline V lookup: CDR1 DFQATT, CDR2 SNEGSKA (reference sequence). This CDR3 reads CSSPTGKTDTQYF. CDR3 coding DNA: TGCAGTTCCCCGACAGGGAAGACAGATACGCAGTATTTT.

This clonotype was counted between two and nine times. The chain combines TRBV7-9 with TRBJ2-3; D may be TRBD1 or TRBD2 (6 bases each). V was trimmed by 7 bases and J by 6 bases, leaving 14 bases between them. The germline gives CDR1 SEHNR, CDR2 FQNEAQ (reference sequence). The CDR3 is 13 amino acids. CDR3 amino acids: CASNHGGPDTQYF. The CDR3 nucleotides read TGTGCCAGCAACCATGGGGGGCCCGATACGCAGTATTTT.

This clonotype came up a few times. This chain joins TRBV7-2 and TRBJ2-1; weak D call: TRBD2 (6 bases). Per the germline V gene, CDR1 is SGHTA and CDR2 is FQGNSA. This CDR3 spans 15 amino acids. Trimming pared 5 bases from V and 6 bases from J, leaving 17 bases between. The CDR3, as DNA: TGTGCCAGCAGCCCCCTAGCGACCGTCAGCAATGAGCAGTTCTTC. As protein: CASSPLATVSNEQFF.

This clonotype showed up many times. J is TRBJ1-5 and V is TRBV18; unclear D gene. The germline gives CDR1 KGHSH, CDR2 LQKENI. V was clipped by 3 bases and J by 6 bases, with 18 bases between them. The CDR3 totals 16 residues. CDR3 region: CASSPRPAGEGQPQHF. CDR3 sequence (DNA): TGTGCCAGCTCACCCCGCCCAGCCGGAGAGGGTCAGCCCCAGCATTTT. The full variable domain, with the rest looked up from reference TRBV18 and TRBJ1-5, is NAGVMQNPRHLVRRRGQEARLRCSPMKGHSHVYWYRQLPEEGLKFMVYLQKENIIDESGMPKERFSAEFPKEGPSILRIQQVVRGDSAAYFCASSPRPAGEGQPQHFGDGTRLSIL.

This sequence joins TRBV7-8 and TRBJ1-1, with TRBD1 as a possible D gene (6 bases). The V end lost 5 bases, the J end lost 5 bases, and 12 bases lay between the germline ends. CDR1 SGHVS and CDR2 FQNEAQ come from the germline V gene. The CDR3 consists of 13 residues. This chain's CDR3 is CASSMSGVTEAFF. CDR3 nucleotide sequence: TGTGCCAGCAGCATGTCAGGGGTAACTGAAGCTTTCTTT.

This clonotype was detected many times. V gene TRBV3-1 combines with J gene TRBJ2-2, with D perhaps matching TRBD1 or TRBD2 (5 bases each). This CDR3 comprises 15 residues. Looked up from germline, CDR1 is LGHDT and CDR2 is YNNKEL (reference sequence). Trimming shortened V by 3 bases and J by 2 bases, and 10 bases separated the two germline ends. This CDR3 is CASSHRGTNTGELFF. Written as DNA, the CDR3 is TGTGCCAGCAGCCATCGGGGCACTAACACCGGGGAGCTGTTTTTT.

This clonotype was seen at least ten times. CDR3 nucleotides: TGCGCCAGCAGCCAAGGCAGGATCTATGGCTACACCTTC. Its protein is CASSQGRIYGYTF. The V gene is TRBV4-3, the J gene TRBJ1-2; D is unresolved. Trimming took 1 base from V and 4 from J, leaving 7 bases between them. Per germline, CDR1 LGHNA and CDR2 YSLEER. This CDR3 spans 13 amino acids.

This clonotype was recorded a few times. The rearrangement links TRBV20-1 to TRBJ2-3; TRBD2 matches at 9 bases. The V gene end was trimmed by 7 bases and the J gene end by 0 bases; junction bases not matched to a gene: 8. The CDR3 has 15 residues. Germline CDR1 reads DFQATT; CDR2 reads SNEGSKA (reference sequence). CDR3 loop: CSVSTSGTSTDTQYF. The CDR3, as DNA: TGCAGTGTTTCGACTAGCGGCACTAGCACAGATACGCAGTATTTT.

V and J are TRBV28 and TRBJ2-7; 8 bases are a match to TRBD2. The V gene's germline CDR1 is MDHEN and CDR2 SYDVKM. V was clipped by 7 bases and J by 8 bases; unmatched bases: 19. This CDR3 spans 16 amino acids. In DNA, the CDR3 is TGTGCCAGCACCGAAGGAGGCGCGGGGGGACGGGATAAGCAGTACTTC. As protein: CASTEGGAGGRDKQYF.

This clonotype has a count of ten or more. The chain carries TRBV12-5 and TRBJ1-6; D remains unclear. CDR1 is LGHNT and CDR2 is FRNRAP in the germline V gene. CDR3 length: 16 amino acids. The V and J ends lost 0 bases and 4 bases respectively, with 10 bases between them. CDR3 amino acids: CASGLVVSQYNSPLHF. The CDR3 DNA reads TGTGCTAGTGGTTTGGTCGTCAGTCAATATAATTCACCCCTCCACTTT.

This clonotype was recorded many times. The genes are TRBV24-1 and TRBJ2-1, with a weak D call TRBD2 (7 bases). CDR3 length: 14 residues. The V gene lost 9 bases and the J gene lost 5 bases, with 16 bases spanning the gap. Germline CDR1 is KGHDR and CDR2 is SFDVKD. The CDR3 nucleotides are TGTGCCACCGGTCCAACAGGGAGGGACAATGAGCAGTTCTTC. It yields the protein CATGPTGRDNEQFF.

In its sample, this clonotype was seen many times. The chain recombines TRBV25-1 with TRBJ1-1; the D is unclear. CDR3 length equals 11 residues. Trimming stripped 5 bases from V and 8 bases from J, with 9 bases between. Germline V gives CDR1 MGHDK, CDR2 SYGVNS. The CDR3 sequence is CASSRVGEAFF. The DNA for the CDR3 is TGTGCCAGCAGTAGGGTCGGGGAAGCTTTCTTT.

This clonotype was detected many times. The J gene is TRBJ2-5, the V gene TRBV3-1, with a tentative D call TRBD2 (5 bases). V was trimmed by 7 bases and J by 2 bases, leaving 11 bases between them. The germline CDR1 and CDR2 sequences are LGHDT and YNNKEL (reference sequence). The CDR3 is made up of 13 amino acids. CDR3 nucleotide sequence: TGTGCCAGCAAAATGACTACACAAGAGACCCAGTACTTC. Its translation: CASKMTTQETQYF.

This clonotype was counted between two and nine times. The chain is built from TRBV25-1 and TRBJ2-2; 7 bases map to TRBD1. CDR1 MGHDK and CDR2 SYGVNS come from the germline V gene. Losses at the gene ends were 8 bases for V and 13 bases for J; bases not matched to a gene: 13. The CDR3 sequence is 13 residues long. CDR3 DNA sequence: TGTGCCAGCCGACAGGGCCCGGGCCAGGGGCTGTTTTTT. Translated, it gives CASRQGPGQGLFF.

The rearrangement links TRBV6-5 to TRBJ2-1; TRBD1 might be the D (5 bases). The CDR3 totals 16 residues. From germline, CDR1 is MNHEY and CDR2 SVGAGI. V lost 5 bases and J 5 bases, leaving 19 bases between the germline ends. Written as DNA, the CDR3 is TGTGCCAGCAGTCCAAAGGGGCGCGGCCAGAACAATGAGCAGTTCTTC. Protein product: CASSPKGRGQNNEQFF.

The V gene is TRBV6-5, the J gene TRBJ2-3; TRBD1 is a possible D gene (6 bases). Trimming pared 8 bases from V and 6 bases from J, leaving 15 bases between. Per germline, CDR1 MNHEY and CDR2 SVGAGI. The CDR3 totals 13 residues. The CDR3 is CASRRLRGDTQYF. Written as DNA, the CDR3 is TGTGCCAGCCGACGCTTAAGGGGGGATACGCAGTATTTT.

V is TRBV12-3 or TRBV12-4 and J is TRBJ2-2; D not resolved. The ends were cut back, 5 bases at V and 6 bases at J, with 16 bases in the middle. This CDR3 region has 15 residues. The CDR3 region has the DNA TGTGCCAGCAGTCCCCGGGTAGACGTACCCGGGGAGCTGTTTTTT. This codes for CASSPRVDVPGELFF.

Only a few counts were recorded for this clonotype. The rearrangement links TRBV5-1 to TRBJ2-3; possibly TRBD2 for D (5 bases). The CDR3 sequence is 14 residues long. Trimming pared 4 bases from V and 7 bases from J, leaving 16 bases between. CDR1 is SGHRS, CDR2 YFSETQ, per germline. The CDR3 nucleotides read TGCGCCAGCAGCCCCGACGGGGTTTCTCATACGCAGTATTTT. Amino acid sequence: CASSPDGVSHTQYF.

The chain carries TRBV6-2 or TRBV6-3 and TRBJ1-1; 7 bases are a match to TRBD1. V lost 5 bases, J lost 10 bases, and 13 bases stayed unmatched. From germline, CDR1 is MNHEY and CDR2 SVGEGT. CDR3 size: 14 residues. The CDR3 coding sequence is TGTGCCAGCAGTCAGGGACAGCATCTCCTTGGAGCTTTCTTT. Translation gives CASSQGQHLLGAFF.

This clonotype was counted at least ten times. This chain connects TRBV12-3 or TRBV12-4 to TRBJ2-2; 8 positions agree with TRBD1. Losses at the gene ends were 6 bases for V and 3 bases for J; bases not matched to a gene: 6. This CDR3 has 15 residues. The CDR3 loop reads CASSLQGGYTGELFF. In DNA form, the CDR3 reads TGTGCCAGCAGCCTACAGGGGGGTTACACCGGGGAGCTGTTTTTT.